The present entry profiles one T cell receptor (beta chain) with its context. Its antigen is undetermined. This specimen belongs to a study of CD8 T cells in ankylosing spondylitis. The study's findings and limits: Past research had described some motif variants in reactive arthritis synovial fluid and blood. Peripheral blood held disease-linked clones only at relatively low frequency, and these were CD8+. Significant enrichment of disease-linked clones was reportedly seen in matched ankylosing spondylitis synovial fluid. There was a TCR beta motif, made of several highly homologous variants, that appeared characteristic of ankylosing spondylitis blood.

TCRdb redid the calling of the 5' RACE reads with MiXCR, one entry per CDR3 protein. This sample has 300,000 to 350,000 distinct CDR3 sequences; approximately 10% occur once, and the top ten carry more than 7%. The sequence was collected from a female donor with ankylosing spondylitis or in good health (not recorded which). The sample consisted of blood, either unsorted or a sorted T cell fraction (not recorded which).

The CDR3, as DNA: TGCGCCAGCAGCTTGGCGTGGACGGGGGACGAGCAGTACTTC. This codes for CASSLAWTGDEQYF. The chain employs TRBV5-1 and TRBJ2-7; tentative D call: TRBD2 (6 bases). This CDR3 has 14 residues. V was pared by 0 bases and J by 5 bases, with 12 bases between. Germline assignment: CDR1 SGHRS and CDR2 YFSETQ.